Each of the 15 T cell receptor beta chains below was sequenced from the same sample in a study of blood T cells in healthy people across ages. A J-beta primer mix and a sample-barcoded 5' primer were used in a second PCR of about 7 to 12 cycles. Using its own MiXCR run on the 5' RACE reads, TCRdb lists one record per CDR3 protein. The profile shows about 1.8 million distinct CDR3 sequences, roughly 49% of them singletons. Input material: blood. The receptors derive from a woman aged 40-49 years in good health.

This clonotype was found a few times. V and J are TRBV4-1 and TRBJ1-2, with TRBD1 matching over 8 bases. J was trimmed by 4 bases and V by 2 bases; bases with no gene match: 9. CDR1 is MGHRA, CDR2 YSYEKL, per germline. The CDR3 spans 16 residues. The CDR3 sequence: CASSQTNRGKSYGYTF. As DNA, the CDR3 is TGCGCCAGCAGCCAAACTAACAGGGGGAAAAGCTATGGCTACACCTTC.

The rearrangement links TRBV4-3 to TRBJ2-1; the match to TRBD2 covers 10 bases. The CDR3 runs 17 residues. The germline V gene encodes CDR1 LGHNA and CDR2 YSLEER. The J segment lost 2 bases and the V segment lost 3 bases, leaving 7 bases of the junction unmatched. The chain's CDR3 is CASSQTEAGGTYNEQFF. The CDR3 DNA reads TGCGCCAGCAGCCAGACCGAAGCGGGGGGGACCTACAATGAGCAGTTCTTC.

This chain connects TRBV6-2 or TRBV6-3 to TRBJ2-5; D might be TRBD2 (6 bases). The V end was cut by 5 bases, the J end by 5 bases, with 12 bases between. The CDR3 has 13 amino acids. Germline CDR1 reads MNHEY; CDR2 reads SVGEGT. CDR3 in amino acids: CASSGTPGETQYF. CDR3 sequence (DNA): TGTGCCAGCAGTGGGACTCCCGGGGAGACCCAGTACTTC.

The V and J genes are TRBV6-1 and TRBJ2-1, with D hard to call. The end of the DNA fits TRBJ2-7 better, so the J call may be wrong. CDR3 length: 15 amino acids. Per the germline V gene, CDR1 is MNHNS and CDR2 is SASEGT. The CDR3 DNA reads as TGTGCCAGCAGTGTAGAGAGAGGCCATCCCTACGAGCAGTACTTC. Amino acids: CASSVERGHPYEQYF.

The chain couples TRBV20-1 to TRBJ2-5; 10 bases agree with TRBD2. The germline V gene has CDR1 DFQATT and CDR2 SNEGSKA (reference sequence). The CDR3 has 14 residues. J was trimmed by 5 bases and V by 6 bases; bases with no gene match: 9. The CDR3 DNA reads TGCAGTGCGGGGAGCGGGGGGGATTTGGAGACCCAGTACTTC. Translating it yields CSAGSGGDLETQYF.

The V gene is TRBV20-1, the J gene TRBJ2-5; a weak D match, TRBD2 (5 bases). The germline V gene has CDR1 DFQATT and CDR2 SNEGSKA (reference sequence). This CDR3 contains 14 residues. V lost 1 base to trimming and J lost 5 bases, with 14 bases between them. The CDR3 DNA is TGCAGTGCTAGAGCTCCAATAACGGGGGAGACCCAGTACTTC. Translation gives CSARAPITGETQYF.

The V call is TRBV4-2, the J call TRBJ2-2, with D possibly being TRBD2 (5 bases). V shed 3 bases and J shed 6 bases, with 8 bases lying between them. Germline V CDR1 and CDR2: LGHNA, YNFKEQ. The CDR3 spans 13 residues. The chain's CDR3 is CASSQRVAGELFF. The CDR3 nucleotides are TGTGCCAGCAGCCAGAGGGTCGCCGGGGAGCTGTTTTTT.

CDR3 sequence: CASSGDRHHLGYTF. The CDR3 DNA is TGTGCCAGCAGTGGGGACAGGCATCATCTCGGCTACACCTTC. This rearrangement joins TRBV25-1 to TRBJ1-2, with 8 bases matching TRBD1. J gave up 8 bases and V 4 bases, and 9 bases lay outside the gene matches. Germline CDR1 MGHDK, CDR2 SYGVNS. This CDR3 is 14 amino acids long.

The chain joins TRBV28 to TRBJ2-6; the match to TRBD1 covers 7 bases. With V trimmed by 6 bases and J by 0 bases, 8 bases remained unmatched. Germline V gene lookup returns CDR1 MDHEN and CDR2 SYDVKM. There are 17 residues in the CDR3. The CDR3 here is CASRVTGSSSGANVLTF. The CDR3 coding sequence is TGTGCCAGCAGAGTGACAGGGTCCTCCTCTGGGGCCAACGTCCTGACTTTC.

The chain links TRBV4-1 to TRBJ2-5; D is tentatively TRBD1 or TRBD2 (6 bases each). Germline V gene sequence: CDR1 MGHRA, CDR2 YSYEKL. The CDR3 has 15 residues. V gave up 4 bases and J gave up 6 bases, with 18 bases separating them. CDR3: CASSLAGGGSQTQYF. CDR3 bases: TGCGCCAGCAGCCTAGCCGGGGGCGGCTCTCAGACCCAGTACTTC.

This clonotype showed up just a few times. Compared with germline, one end of the junction differs, possibly owing to a read error. The V call is TRBV5-1, the J call TRBJ1-4; D is unclear. CDR1 is SGHRS, CDR2 YFSETQ, per germline. This CDR3 comprises 14 residues. CDR3 DNA sequence: TGTGCCAGCAGCGGCACGTCAACTAATGAAAAACTGTTTTTT. This codes for CASSGTSTNEKLFF.

The CDR3 DNA is TGTGCCAGCAGTTACCGAGAAGGACAGGGTGACACTGAAGCTTTCTTT. It codes for CASSYREGQGDTEAFF. The chain combines TRBV6-6 with TRBJ1-1; 8 bases agree with TRBD1. Germline CDR1 reads MNHNY; CDR2 reads SVGAGI (reference sequence). The V segment lost 2 bases and the J segment 3 bases; nucleotides outside the gene matches: 8. This CDR3 spans 16 amino acids.

V gene TRBV12-3 or TRBV12-4 combines with J gene TRBJ1-1, with D possibly matching TRBD1 (5 bases). CDR3 size: 13 residues. Deletions cut 6 bases from V and 4 bases from J, with 12 bases between. CDR3 bases: TGTGCCAGCAGGGGGGATGGTAGCACTGAAGCTTTCTTT. Translated, it gives CASRGDGSTEAFF.

This rearrangement joins TRBV7-2 to TRBJ2-4, with TRBD1 as a possible D gene (5 bases). V was shortened by 7 bases and J by 6 bases, with 16 bases between the two germline ends. The length of the CDR3 is 14 residues. In germline, CDR1 is SGHTA, CDR2 FQGNSA. CDR3 in DNA: TGTGCCAGCAACCCAGGGCGAACGGGAAACATTCAGTACTTC. This gives the protein CASNPGRTGNIQYF.

This clonotype was observed a few times. The chain recombines TRBV7-2 with TRBJ2-4, with D tentatively TRBD2 (5 bases). With 1 base removed from V and 0 bases from J, the gap between germline ends came to 13 bases. This CDR3 has 17 amino acids. In germline, CDR1 is SGHTA, CDR2 FQGNSA. The CDR3 region is CASSLVSGSLAKNIQYF. CDR3 nucleotide sequence: TGTGCCAGCAGCTTAGTATCGGGATCCCTAGCCAAAAACATTCAGTACTTC.